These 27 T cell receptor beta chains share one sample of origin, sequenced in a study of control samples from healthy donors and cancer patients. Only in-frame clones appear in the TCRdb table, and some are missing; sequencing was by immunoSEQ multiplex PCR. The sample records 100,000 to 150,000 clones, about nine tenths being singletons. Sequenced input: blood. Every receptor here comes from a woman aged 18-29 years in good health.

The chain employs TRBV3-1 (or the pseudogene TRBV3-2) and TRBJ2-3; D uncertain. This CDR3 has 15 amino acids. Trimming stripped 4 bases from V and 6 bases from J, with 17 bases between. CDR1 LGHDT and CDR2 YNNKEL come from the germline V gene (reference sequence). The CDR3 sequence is CASSPKPIIFDTQYF. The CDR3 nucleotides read TGTGCCAGCAGCCCAAAACCGATTATATTCGATACGCAGTATTTT.

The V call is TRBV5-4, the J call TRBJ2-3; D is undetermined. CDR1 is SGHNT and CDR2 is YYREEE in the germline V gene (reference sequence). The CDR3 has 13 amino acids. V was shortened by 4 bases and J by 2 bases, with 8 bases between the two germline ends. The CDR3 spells CASSGYHTDTQYF. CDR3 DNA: TGTGCCAGCAGCGGATATCACACAGATACGCAGTATTTT.

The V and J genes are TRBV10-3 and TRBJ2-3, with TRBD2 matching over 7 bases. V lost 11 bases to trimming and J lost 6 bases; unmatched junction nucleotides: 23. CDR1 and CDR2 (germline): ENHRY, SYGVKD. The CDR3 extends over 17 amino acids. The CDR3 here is CAQSGVGRDGGLDTQYF. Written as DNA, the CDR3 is TGTGCCCAGAGCGGGGTAGGGCGGGATGGTGGACTTGATACGCAGTATTTT.

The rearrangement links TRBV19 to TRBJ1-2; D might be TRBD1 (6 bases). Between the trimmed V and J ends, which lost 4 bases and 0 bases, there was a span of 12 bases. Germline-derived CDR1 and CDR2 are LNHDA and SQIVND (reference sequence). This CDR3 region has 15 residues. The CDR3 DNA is TGTGCCAGTAGTAAGGGACACCTTACTAACTATGGCTACACCTTC. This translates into CASSKGHLTNYGYTF.

DNA for the CDR3: TGTGCCAGCAGTTTGGCAGGGAGCACAGATACGCAGTATTTT. Its protein is CASSLAGSTDTQYF. The chain recombines TRBV28 with TRBJ2-3; tentative D call: TRBD1 (5 bases). Trimming removed 3 bases at V and 0 bases at J, with 7 bases between. CDR1 is MDHEN, CDR2 SYDVKM, per germline. The CDR3 length is 14 residues.

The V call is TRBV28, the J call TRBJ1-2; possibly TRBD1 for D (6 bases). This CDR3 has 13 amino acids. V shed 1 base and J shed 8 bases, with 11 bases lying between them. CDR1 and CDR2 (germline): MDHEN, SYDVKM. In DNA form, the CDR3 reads TGTGCCAGCAGTTTATCGCTAACAGGGGGCTACACCTTC. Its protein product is CASSLSLTGGYTF.

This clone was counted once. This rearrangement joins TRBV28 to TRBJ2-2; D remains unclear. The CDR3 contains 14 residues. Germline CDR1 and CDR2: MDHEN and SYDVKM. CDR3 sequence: CATFLQANTGELFF. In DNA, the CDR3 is TGTGCTACATTTTTGCAAGCGAACACCGGGGAGCTGTTTTTT.

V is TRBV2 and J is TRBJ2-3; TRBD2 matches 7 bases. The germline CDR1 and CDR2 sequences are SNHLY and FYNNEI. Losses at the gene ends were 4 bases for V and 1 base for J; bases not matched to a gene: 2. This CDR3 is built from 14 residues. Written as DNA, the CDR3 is TGTGCCAGCAGTGCCCTAGCGGGCACAGATACGCAGTATTTT. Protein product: CASSALAGTDTQYF.

In DNA form, the CDR3 reads TGTGCCAGCAGCTTCGGACTAGTTAGTAGCACAGATACGCAGTATTTT. Encoded protein: CASSFGLVSSTDTQYF. This rearrangement joins TRBV7-2 to TRBJ2-3, with 7 bases identical to TRBD2. Germline V gene data show CDR1 as SGHTA and CDR2 as FQGNSA. The CDR3 is 16 amino acids. After removal of 3 bases from V and 0 bases from J, the junction contained 6 bases not matched to a gene.

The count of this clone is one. The DNA of the CDR3 is TGTGCCACCAGCAGAGATCAGGGGGCAAATCAGCCCCAGCATTTT. Amino acid sequence: CATSRDQGANQPQHF. This chain uses TRBV15 with TRBJ1-5; 8 nucleotides agree with TRBD1. The CDR3 length is 15 residues. V shed 0 bases, J shed 4 bases, and the junction held 2 bases outside the gene matches. Germline CDR1 reads LNHNV; CDR2 reads YYDKDF (reference sequence).

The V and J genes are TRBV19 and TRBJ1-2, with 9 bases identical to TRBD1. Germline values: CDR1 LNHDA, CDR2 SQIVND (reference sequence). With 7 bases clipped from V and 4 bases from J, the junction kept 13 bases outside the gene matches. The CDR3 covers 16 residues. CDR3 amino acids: CASTIQSGTGLYGYTF. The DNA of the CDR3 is TGTGCCAGTACCATACAGTCCGGGACAGGGCTCTATGGCTACACCTTC.

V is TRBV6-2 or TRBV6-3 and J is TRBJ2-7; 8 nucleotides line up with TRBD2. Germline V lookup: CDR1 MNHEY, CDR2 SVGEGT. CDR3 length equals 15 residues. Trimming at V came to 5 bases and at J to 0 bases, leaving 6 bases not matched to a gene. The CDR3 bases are TGTGCCAGCAGTCGACTAGCGCAGTCCTCCTACGAGCAGTACTTC. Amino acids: CASSRLAQSSYEQYF.

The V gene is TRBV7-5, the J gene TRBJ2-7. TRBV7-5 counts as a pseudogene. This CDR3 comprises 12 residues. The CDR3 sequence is CVRSFGPYEQYF. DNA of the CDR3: TGTGTCAGAAGCTTCGGACCCTACGAGCAGTACTTC.

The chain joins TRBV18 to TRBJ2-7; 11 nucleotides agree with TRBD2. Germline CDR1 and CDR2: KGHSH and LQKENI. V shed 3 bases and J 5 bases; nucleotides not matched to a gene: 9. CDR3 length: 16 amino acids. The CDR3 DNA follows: TGTGCCAGCTCACCGACTAGCGGGGTGCTCCGGGACGAGCAGTACTTC. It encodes CASSPTSGVLRDEQYF.

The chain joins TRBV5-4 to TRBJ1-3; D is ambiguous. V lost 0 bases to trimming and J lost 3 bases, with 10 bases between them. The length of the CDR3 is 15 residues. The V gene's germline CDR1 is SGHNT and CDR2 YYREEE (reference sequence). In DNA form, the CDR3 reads TGTGCCAGCAGCTTGGGTTCAGGTTATGGAAACACCATATATTTT. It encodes CASSLGSGYGNTIYF.

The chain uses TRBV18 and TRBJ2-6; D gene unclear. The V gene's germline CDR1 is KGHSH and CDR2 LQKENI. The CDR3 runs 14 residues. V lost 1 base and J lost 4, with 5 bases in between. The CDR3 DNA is TGTGCCAGCTCACCACAGCCCGGGGCCAACGTCCTGACTTTC. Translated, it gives CASSPQPGANVLTF.

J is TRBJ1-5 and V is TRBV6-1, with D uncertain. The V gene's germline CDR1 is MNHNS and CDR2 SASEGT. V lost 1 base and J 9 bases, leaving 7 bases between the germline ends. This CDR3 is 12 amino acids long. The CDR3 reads CASSEVVGPQHF. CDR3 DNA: TGTGCCAGCAGTGAAGTGGTAGGGCCCCAGCATTTT.

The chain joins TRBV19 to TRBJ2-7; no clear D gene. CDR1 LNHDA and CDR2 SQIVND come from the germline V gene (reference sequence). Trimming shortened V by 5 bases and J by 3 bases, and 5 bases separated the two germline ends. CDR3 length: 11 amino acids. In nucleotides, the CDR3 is TGTGCCAGTAGTCCTCACTACGAGCAGTACTTC. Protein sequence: CASSPHYEQYF.

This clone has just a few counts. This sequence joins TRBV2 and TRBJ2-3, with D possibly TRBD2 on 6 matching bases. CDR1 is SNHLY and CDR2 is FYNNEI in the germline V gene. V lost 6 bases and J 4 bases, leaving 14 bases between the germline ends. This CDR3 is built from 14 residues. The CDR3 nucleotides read TGTGCCAGCAGCACTGAACCGGGGGCAGATACGCAGTATTTT. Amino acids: CASSTEPGADTQYF.

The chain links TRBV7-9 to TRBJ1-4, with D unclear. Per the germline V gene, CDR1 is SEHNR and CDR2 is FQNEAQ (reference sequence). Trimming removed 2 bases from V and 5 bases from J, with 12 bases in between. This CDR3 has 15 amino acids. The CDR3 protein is CASSLMRQGNEKLFF. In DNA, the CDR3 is TGTGCCAGCAGCTTAATGCGACAAGGCAATGAAAAACTGTTTTTT.

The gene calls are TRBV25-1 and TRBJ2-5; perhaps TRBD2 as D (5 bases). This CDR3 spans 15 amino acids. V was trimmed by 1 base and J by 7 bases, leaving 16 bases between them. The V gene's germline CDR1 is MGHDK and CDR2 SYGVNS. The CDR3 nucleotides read TGTGCCAGCAGTGAATTTTCTGGGGAGCTTGGGACCCAGTACTTC. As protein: CASSEFSGELGTQYF. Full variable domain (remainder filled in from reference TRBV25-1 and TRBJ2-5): EADIYQTPRYLVIGTGKKITLECSQTMGHDKMYWYQQDPGMELHLIHYSYGVNSTEKGDLSSESTVSRIRTEHFPLTLESARPSHTSQYLCASSEFSGELGTQYFGPGTRLLVL.

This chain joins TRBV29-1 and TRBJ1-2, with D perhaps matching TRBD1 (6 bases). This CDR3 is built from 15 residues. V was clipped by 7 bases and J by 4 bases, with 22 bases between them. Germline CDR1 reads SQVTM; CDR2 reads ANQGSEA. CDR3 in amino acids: CSAAVQATDSYGYTF. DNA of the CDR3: TGCAGCGCGGCAGTCCAAGCGACGGACAGCTATGGCTACACCTTC.

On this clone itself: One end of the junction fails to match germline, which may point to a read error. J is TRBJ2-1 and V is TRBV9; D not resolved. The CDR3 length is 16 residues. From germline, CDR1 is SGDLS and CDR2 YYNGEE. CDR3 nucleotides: TGTGCCAGCAGCCTTCATCCTTTCCCCTCCGACAATGAGCAGTTCTTC. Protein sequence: CASSLHPFPSDNEQFF.

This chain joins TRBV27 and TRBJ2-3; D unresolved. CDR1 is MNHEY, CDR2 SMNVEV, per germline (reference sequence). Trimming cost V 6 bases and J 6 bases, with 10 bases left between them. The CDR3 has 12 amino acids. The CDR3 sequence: CASRAGSDTQYF. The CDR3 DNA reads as TGTGCCAGCAGAGCAGGCTCTGATACGCAGTATTTT.

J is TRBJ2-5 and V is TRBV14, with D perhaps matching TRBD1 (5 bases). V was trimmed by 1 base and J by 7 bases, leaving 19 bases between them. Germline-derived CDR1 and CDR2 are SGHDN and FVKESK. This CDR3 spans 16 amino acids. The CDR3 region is CASSQVMQGPHRTQYF. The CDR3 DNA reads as TGTGCCAGCAGCCAAGTGATGCAGGGTCCGCATAGGACCCAGTACTTC.

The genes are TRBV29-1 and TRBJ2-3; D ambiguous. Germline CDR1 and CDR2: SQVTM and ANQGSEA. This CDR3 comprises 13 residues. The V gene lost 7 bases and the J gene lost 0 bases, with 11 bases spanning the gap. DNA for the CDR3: TGCAGCGGGGCAGGCCCTAGCACAGATACGCAGTATTTT. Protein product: CSGAGPSTDTQYF.

CDR3 sequence reads: CASSAVDRPNTEAFF. In nucleotides, the CDR3 is TGTGCCAGCAGCGCGGTTGACAGACCGAACACTGAAGCTTTCTTT. The chain links TRBV9 to TRBJ1-1; D is perhaps TRBD1 (5 bases). The germline V gene encodes CDR1 SGDLS and CDR2 YYNGEE. V was trimmed by 3 bases and J by 1 base, leaving 13 bases between them. CDR3 length equals 15 residues.